Reported below is one T cell receptor beta chain. The antigen is not known. These data belong to a study of blood T cells in healthy people across ages. Regarding the study as a whole: Nothing was known about donor CMV status, and this possibly confounded expanded clonotype changes.

Isolation recovered at least 6.5 million PBMCs from every sample. V was trimmed by 6 bases and J by 4 bases, leaving 17 bases between them. Germline CDR1 SNHLY, CDR2 FYNNEI. The CDR3 runs to 15 residues. Then a second PCR, running about 6 to 12 cycles, was carried out with a sample-barcoded 5' primer and a J-beta primer mix. TCRdb recomputed calls from the 5' RACE reads with MiXCR, one row per CDR3 protein. The sample lists around 1,800,000 distinct CDR3 sequences; 30% to 40% were seen once. The sample was blood. The receptor comes from a human donor in good health. This sequence joins TRBV2 and TRBJ2-3; D could derive from TRBD1 or TRBD2 (5 bases each). Here the CDR3 DNA reads TGTGCCAGCAGCCCACTAGGGGTGGGCCCAGATACGCAGTATTTT. Its protein product is CASSPLGVGPDTQYF.